The sequence of this TCR beta chain was determined in a study of OX40 agonist ivuxolimab in advanced cancers. This table comes from immunoSEQ multiplex PCR, and its TCRdb copy is limited to in-frame clones, with some not included. This sample has about 80,000 clones; around nine tenths occur once, and the top ten carry 4% to 5%. Germline V CDR1 and CDR2: SGHTA, FQGTGA. Trimming stripped 3 bases from V and 0 bases from J, with 8 bases between. The CDR3 is 15 amino acids. The chain uses TRBV7-3 and TRBJ2-2; D is unclear. This TCR came from an adult with an advanced solid tumor such as melanoma, head and neck, liver or kidney cancer. The source was CD4+ or CD8+ T cells sorted from blood, collected in a trial of the OX40 agonist ivuxolimab. The CDR3 sequence is CASSLERANTGELFF. The CDR3 DNA is TGTGCCAGCAGCTTGGAGCGCGCGAACACCGGGGAGCTGTTTTTT.